Below are 16 T cell receptor beta chains sequenced from a single sample in a study of T cell responses to AZD1222 COVID-19 vaccine. The protocol was immunoSEQ multiplex PCR, while the TCRdb copy is restricted to in-frame clones and leaves out a portion. The repertoire holds roughly 110,000 clones, roughly nine tenths seen once, with 4.5% in the top ten. The source material was peripheral blood, sampled on day 0 of AZD1222 vaccination. The source is an adult in good health.

This chain connects TRBV21-1 to TRBJ2-3; TRBD1, as called in the table, went unchecked against the DNA. TRBV21-1 is designated a pseudogene. This CDR3 comprises 14 residues. The CDR3 nucleotides are TGTGCCAGCAGCAGGTACAGATTCACAGATACGCAGTATTTT. This translates into CASSRYRFTDTQYF.

The chain links TRBV19 to TRBJ1-2; 7 bases match TRBD1. The germline CDR1 and CDR2 sequences are LNHDA and SQIVND (reference sequence). This CDR3 spans 18 amino acids. J gave up 7 bases and V 3 bases, and 20 bases lay outside the gene matches. The CDR3 region has the DNA TGTGCCAGTAGTATCGACCGGGACAACCAGGGGGACTCACGTGGCTACACCTTC. It specifies CASSIDRDNQGDSRGYTF.

This chain links TRBV7-8 with TRBJ1-5, with D possibly being TRBD1 (6 bases). The CDR3 has 15 amino acids. Germline lookup yields CDR1 SGHVS and CDR2 FQNEAQ. Trimming cost V 1 base and J 6 bases, with 13 bases left between them. CDR3 coding DNA: TGTGCCAGCAGCTTAGGGGCGACAGGATTTCAGCCCCAGCATTTT. Its protein is CASSLGATGFQPQHF.

This clone has only a few counts. The rearrangement uses TRBV15 and TRBJ1-2; D ambiguous. Trimming left V 0 bases short and J 8 bases short, with 10 bases between. Germline CDR1 LNHNV, CDR2 YYDKDF (reference sequence). The CDR3 is 13 amino acids. The CDR3 nucleotides are TGTGCCACCAGCAGAGATCTCGGTGGCGGCTACACCTTC. It is translated as CATSRDLGGGYTF.

The rearrangement uses TRBV6-5 and TRBJ2-7; TRBD2 is a possible D gene (5 bases). The germline V and J ends were trimmed by 6 bases and 7 bases, with 13 bases remaining between them. Germline CDR1 and CDR2: MNHEY and SVGAGI. The length of the CDR3 is 12 residues. Here the CDR3 DNA reads TGTGCCAGCAGCCCCCCGGGGTGGGAGCAGTACTTC. Encoded protein: CASSPPGWEQYF.

This sequence joins TRBV27 and TRBJ1-1; TRBD1 matches at 7 bases. The CDR3 extends over 12 amino acids. After removal of 4 bases from V and 4 bases from J, the junction contained 0 bases not matched to a gene. Germline values: CDR1 MNHEY, CDR2 SMNVEV (reference sequence). The CDR3 loop reads CASSYRGTEAFF. CDR3 in DNA: TGTGCCAGCAGTTACAGGGGCACTGAAGCTTTCTTT.

The genes are TRBV14 and TRBJ2-7, with 7 bases that match TRBD2. CDR1 and CDR2 from the germline V gene are SGHDN and FVKESK. The CDR3 loop spans 15 amino acids. Trimming at V came to 0 bases and at J to 4 bases, leaving 6 bases not matched to a gene. CDR3 DNA sequence: TGTGCCAGCAGCCAAGATAAGGGGAGGGATTACGAGCAGTACTTC. Protein product: CASSQDKGRDYEQYF.

This clone was observed once. The chain joins TRBV19 to TRBJ1-5; TRBD1 matches 7 bases. After removal of 8 bases from V and 1 base from J, the junction contained 11 bases not matched to a gene. Germline V lookup: CDR1 LNHDA, CDR2 SQIVND (reference sequence). The CDR3 sequence is 16 residues long. The CDR3 is CASHPEGARSNQPQHF. In nucleotides, the CDR3 is TGTGCCAGTCACCCGGAGGGGGCGCGAAGCAATCAGCCCCAGCATTTT.

Only one count was recorded for this clone. The rearrangement joins TRBV7-9 to TRBJ1-5; tentative D call: TRBD1 (6 bases). The length of the CDR3 is 14 residues. Deletions cut 4 bases from V and 6 bases from J, with 13 bases between. The V gene's germline CDR1 is SEHNR and CDR2 FQNEAQ (reference sequence). The CDR3 loop reads CASSYSQGSQPQHF. DNA of the CDR3: TGTGCCAGCAGCTATTCACAGGGTTCTCAGCCCCAGCATTTT.

The CDR3 spells CASSIRGWNTGELFF. CDR3 bases: TGTGCCAGTAGTATCAGGGGGTGGAACACCGGGGAGCTGTTTTTT. This rearrangement joins TRBV19 to TRBJ2-2; 7 nucleotides line up with TRBD1. CDR3 length equals 15 residues. CDR1 is LNHDA, CDR2 SQIVND, per germline (reference sequence). V shed 3 bases, J shed 1 base, and the junction held 2 bases outside the gene matches.

The J gene is TRBJ2-5, the V gene TRBV6-5, with D perhaps matching TRBD2 (6 bases). The germline gives CDR1 MNHEY, CDR2 SVGAGI. V gave up 6 bases and J gave up 2 bases, with 13 bases separating them. The CDR3 runs 14 residues. The CDR3 reads CASSSGVAQETQYF. For the CDR3, the DNA is TGTGCCAGCAGCTCGGGGGTGGCACAAGAGACCCAGTACTTC.

With respect to this clone: Distinct nucleotide sequences in the sample also encode this CDR3. The chain couples TRBV24-1 to TRBJ2-1; 12 bases are shared with TRBD2. Germline V gene sequence: CDR1 KGHDR, CDR2 SFDVKD. The CDR3 runs 16 residues. V shed 3 bases, J shed 2 bases, and the junction held 1 base outside the gene matches. The CDR3 sequence is CATSDASGGAYNEQFF. In DNA form, the CDR3 reads TGTGCCACCAGTGATGCTAGCGGGGGGGCCTACAATGAGCAGTTCTTC.

This chain connects TRBV9 to TRBJ1-2; 8 positions match TRBD1. The CDR3 has 14 amino acids. V lost 3 bases to trimming and J lost 4 bases; unmatched junction nucleotides: 5. Looked up from germline, CDR1 is SGDLS and CDR2 is YYNGEE. CDR3 nucleotide sequence: TGTGCCAGCAGCGGACAGGGGACTAGCTATGGCTACACCTTC. This translates into CASSGQGTSYGYTF.

This chain uses TRBV4-3 with TRBJ1-2; D is undetermined. Germline-derived CDR1 and CDR2 are LGHNA and YSLEER. V dropped 4 bases and J dropped 0 bases, with 9 bases sitting between them. The CDR3 is 14 amino acids. For the CDR3, the DNA is TGCGCCAGCAGCCCGGGGAACCCTAACTATGGCTACACCTTC. Its translation: CASSPGNPNYGYTF.

This chain links TRBV13 with TRBJ2-3, with a possible D match to TRBD2 (7 bases). Trimming pared 2 bases from V and 4 bases from J, leaving 22 bases between. The CDR3 totals 18 residues. Germline V gene data show CDR1 as PRHDT and CDR2 as FYEKMQ (reference sequence). CDR3 bases: TGTGCCAGCAGCTTACTCAACTTTAGGGGGGGGGAACCAGATACGCAGTATTTT. It specifies CASSLLNFRGGEPDTQYF.

The chain joins TRBV4-2 to TRBJ2-1, with 7 bases that match TRBD2. The CDR3 is 14 amino acids. CDR1 and CDR2 (germline): LGHNA, YNFKEQ. V lost 5 bases, J lost 5 bases, and 6 bases stayed unmatched. As DNA, the CDR3 is TGTGCCAGCAGCACCCCGGGGGGAAACAATGAGCAGTTCTTC. The encoded protein is CASSTPGGNNEQFF.